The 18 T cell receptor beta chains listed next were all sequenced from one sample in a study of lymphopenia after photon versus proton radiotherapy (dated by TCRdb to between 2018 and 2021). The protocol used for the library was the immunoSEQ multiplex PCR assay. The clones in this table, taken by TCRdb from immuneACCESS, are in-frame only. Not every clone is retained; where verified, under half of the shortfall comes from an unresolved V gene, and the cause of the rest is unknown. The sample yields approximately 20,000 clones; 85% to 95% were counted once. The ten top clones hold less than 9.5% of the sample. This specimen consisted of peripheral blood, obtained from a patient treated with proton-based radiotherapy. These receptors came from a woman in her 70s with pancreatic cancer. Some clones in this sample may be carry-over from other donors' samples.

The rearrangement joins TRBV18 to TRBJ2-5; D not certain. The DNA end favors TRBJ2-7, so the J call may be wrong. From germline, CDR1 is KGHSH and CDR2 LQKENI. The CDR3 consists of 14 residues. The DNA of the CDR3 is TGTGCCAGCTCACGTTCGCCGGACGCTAACGAGCAGTACTTC. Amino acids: CASSRSPDANEQYF.

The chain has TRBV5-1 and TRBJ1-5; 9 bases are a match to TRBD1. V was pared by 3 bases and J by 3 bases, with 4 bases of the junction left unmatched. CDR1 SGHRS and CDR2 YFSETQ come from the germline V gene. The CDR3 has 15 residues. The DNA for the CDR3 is TGCGCCAGCAGCTCGGGACAGGGCATCAATCAGCCCCAGCATTTT. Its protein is CASSSGQGINQPQHF.

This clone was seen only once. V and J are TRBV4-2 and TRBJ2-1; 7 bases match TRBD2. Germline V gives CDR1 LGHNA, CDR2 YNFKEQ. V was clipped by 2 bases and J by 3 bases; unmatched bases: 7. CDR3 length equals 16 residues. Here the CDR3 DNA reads TGTGCCAGCAGCCAAACGAACCAGCGGGACTACAATGAGCAGTTCTTC. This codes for CASSQTNQRDYNEQFF.

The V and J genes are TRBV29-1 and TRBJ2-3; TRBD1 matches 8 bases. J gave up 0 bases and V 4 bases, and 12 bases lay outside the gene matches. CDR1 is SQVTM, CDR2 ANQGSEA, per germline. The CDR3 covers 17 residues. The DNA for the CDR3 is TGCAGCGTTGGGGGCCTCCGGGACAGGCCTAGCACAGATACGCAGTATTTT. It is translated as CSVGGLRDRPSTDTQYF.

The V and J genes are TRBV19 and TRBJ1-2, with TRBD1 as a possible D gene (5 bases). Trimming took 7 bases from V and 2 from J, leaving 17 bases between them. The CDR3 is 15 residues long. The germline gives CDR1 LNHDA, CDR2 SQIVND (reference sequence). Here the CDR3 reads CASNHPGTLNYGYTF. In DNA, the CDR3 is TGTGCCAGTAATCATCCCGGGACTCTAAACTATGGCTACACCTTC.

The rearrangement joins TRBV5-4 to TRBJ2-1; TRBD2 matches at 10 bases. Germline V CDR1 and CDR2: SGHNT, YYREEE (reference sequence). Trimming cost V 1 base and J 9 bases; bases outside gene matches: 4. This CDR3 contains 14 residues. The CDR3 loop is CASSLLAGDGEQFF. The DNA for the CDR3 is TGTGCCAGCAGCTTGCTAGCGGGAGATGGTGAGCAGTTCTTC.

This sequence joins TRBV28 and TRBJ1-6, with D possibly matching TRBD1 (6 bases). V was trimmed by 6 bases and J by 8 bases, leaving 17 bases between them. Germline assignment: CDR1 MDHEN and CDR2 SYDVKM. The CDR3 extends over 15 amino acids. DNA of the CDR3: TGTGCCAGCAGCGACCGCACAGGGCTGGATTCACCCCTCCACTTT. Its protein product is CASSDRTGLDSPLHF. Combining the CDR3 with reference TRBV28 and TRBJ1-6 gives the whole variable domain DVKVTQSSRYLVKRTGEKVFLECVQDMDHENMFWYRQDPGLGLRLIYFSYDVKMKEKGDIPEGYSVSREKKERFSLILESASTNQTSMYLCASSDRTGLDSPLHFGNGTRLTVT.

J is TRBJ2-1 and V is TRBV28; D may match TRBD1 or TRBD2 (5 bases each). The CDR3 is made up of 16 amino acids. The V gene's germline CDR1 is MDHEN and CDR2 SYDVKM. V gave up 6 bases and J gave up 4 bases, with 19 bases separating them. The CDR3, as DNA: TGTGCCAGCAGCAATATCGGGGCGGAAAGATACAATGAGCAGTTCTTC. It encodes CASSNIGAERYNEQFF. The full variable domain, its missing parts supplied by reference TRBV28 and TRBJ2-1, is DVKVTQSSRYLVKRTGEKVFLECVQDMDHENMFWYRQDPGLGLRLIYFSYDVKMKEKGDIPEGYSVSREKKERFSLILESASTNQTSMYLCASSNIGAERYNEQFFGPGTRLTVL.

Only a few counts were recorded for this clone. The CDR3 here is CASSQVGRGQETQYF. In DNA form, the CDR3 reads TGTGCCAGCAGCCAAGTCGGACGGGGCCAAGAGACCCAGTACTTC. The chain is built from TRBV14 and TRBJ2-5, with a weak D call TRBD2 (5 bases). V lost 1 base and J lost 1, with 10 bases in between. The germline V gene encodes CDR1 SGHDN and CDR2 FVKESK. The CDR3 totals 15 residues. Together with reference TRBV14 and TRBJ2-5, the CDR3 gives the full variable domain: EAGVTQFPSHSVIEKGQTVTLRCDPISGHDNLYWYRRVMGKEIKFLLHFVKESKQDESGMPNNRFLAERTGGTYSTLKVQPAELEDSGVYFCASSQVGRGQETQYFGPGTRLLVL.

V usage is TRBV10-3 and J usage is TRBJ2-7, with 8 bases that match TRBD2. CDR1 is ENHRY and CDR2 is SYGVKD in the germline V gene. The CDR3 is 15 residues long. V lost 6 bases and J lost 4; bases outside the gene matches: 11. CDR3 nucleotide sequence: TGTGCCATCAGAGTAGGGAGCGGGAGTAGGTACGAGCAGTACTTC. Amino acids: CAIRVGSGSRYEQYF.

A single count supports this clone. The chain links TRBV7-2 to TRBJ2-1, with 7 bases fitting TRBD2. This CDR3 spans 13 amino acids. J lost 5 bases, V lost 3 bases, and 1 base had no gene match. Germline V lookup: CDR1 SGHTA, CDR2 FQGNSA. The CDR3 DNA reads TGTGCCAGCAGCTTCAGCGGGAACAATGAGCAGTTCTTC. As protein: CASSFSGNNEQFF.

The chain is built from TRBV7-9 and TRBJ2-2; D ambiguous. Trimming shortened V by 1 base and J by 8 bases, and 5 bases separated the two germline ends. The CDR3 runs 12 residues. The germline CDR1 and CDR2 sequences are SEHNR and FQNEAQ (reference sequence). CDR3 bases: TGTGCCAGCAGCTTAGGATTGGGGGAGCTGTTTTTT. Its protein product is CASSLGLGELFF.

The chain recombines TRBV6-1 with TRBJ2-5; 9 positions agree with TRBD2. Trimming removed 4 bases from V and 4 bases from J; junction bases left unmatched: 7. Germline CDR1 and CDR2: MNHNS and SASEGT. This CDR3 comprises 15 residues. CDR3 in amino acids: CASSGGRDGGETQYF. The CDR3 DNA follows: TGTGCCAGCAGTGGCGGGAGGGACGGGGGAGAGACCCAGTACTTC.

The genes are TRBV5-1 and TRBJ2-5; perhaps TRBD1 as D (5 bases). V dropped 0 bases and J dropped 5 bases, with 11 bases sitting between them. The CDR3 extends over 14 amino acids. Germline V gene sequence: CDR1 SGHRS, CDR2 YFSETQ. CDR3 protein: CASSLGQGGETQYF. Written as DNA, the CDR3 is TGCGCCAGCAGCTTGGGGCAGGGTGGCGAGACCCAGTACTTC.

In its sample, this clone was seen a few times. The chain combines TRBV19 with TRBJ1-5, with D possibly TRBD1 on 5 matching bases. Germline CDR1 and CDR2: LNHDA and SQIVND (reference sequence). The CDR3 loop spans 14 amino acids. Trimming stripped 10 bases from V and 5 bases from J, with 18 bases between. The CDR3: CATCRDLGDQPQHF. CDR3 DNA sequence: TGTGCCACGTGTCGGGACCTTGGGGATCAGCCCCAGCATTTT. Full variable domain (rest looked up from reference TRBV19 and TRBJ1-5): DGGITQSPKYLFRKEGQNVTLSCEQNLNHDAMYWYRQDPGQGLRLIYYSQIVNDFQKGDIAEGYSVSREKKESFPLTVTSAQKNPTAFYLCATCRDLGDQPQHFGDGTRLSIL.

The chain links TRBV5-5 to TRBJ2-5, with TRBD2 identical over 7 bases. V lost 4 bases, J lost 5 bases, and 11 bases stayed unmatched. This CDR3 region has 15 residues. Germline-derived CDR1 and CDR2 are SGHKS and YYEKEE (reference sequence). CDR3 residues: CASSTTSSGLETQYF. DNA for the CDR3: TGTGCCAGCAGCACGACTAGCTCTGGGTTGGAGACCCAGTACTTC.

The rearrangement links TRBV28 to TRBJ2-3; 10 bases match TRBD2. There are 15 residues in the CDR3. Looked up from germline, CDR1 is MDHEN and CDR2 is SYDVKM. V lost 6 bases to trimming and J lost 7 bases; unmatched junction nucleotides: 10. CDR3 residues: CASRHRGLAVNTQYF. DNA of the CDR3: TGTGCCAGCAGACACAGAGGACTAGCGGTTAATACGCAGTATTTT.

Here the CDR3 reads CAGNKDTYSNQPQHF. DNA of the CDR3: TGTGCCGGTAATAAGGACACTTATAGCAATCAGCCCCAGCATTTT. V usage is TRBV6-1 and J usage is TRBJ1-5; D possibly corresponds to TRBD1 (5 bases). The V end lost 11 bases, the J end lost 0 bases, and 17 bases lay between the germline ends. The CDR3 totals 15 residues. The germline V gene encodes CDR1 MNHNS and CDR2 SASEGT.